This T cell receptor (beta chain) emerged from a study of cytomegalovirus exposure and HLA in healthy donors (dated by TCRdb to 2016 to 2017). Background on the whole study: In an earlier analysis of 550 to 750 of the donors, under 300 Gb of sequence data and 90 million to 130 million unique TCR beta sequences from 150 million to 200 million T cells were reported. Donor age, sex, ethnicity and CMV serostatus were compiled alongside the repertoire data. An earlier analysis of some 600 of the donors applied high-throughput TCR beta sequencing to assess whether each TCR beta V gene segment acted as functional or pseudogenic. Rather than using new phenotypic data, the later analysis identified candidate immune exposures from TCR beta sequences and from how often those sequences occurred across donors. Besides the first cohort of 500 to 700 subjects, a separate validation cohort made up of over 95 different subjects was used. Of the 398 genotyped donors, 65% to 90% fell in the genetic ancestry cluster associated with self-reported Caucasian donors. To predict cytomegalovirus infection status, the study brought together high-throughput TCR immunosequencing, statistical association of individual TCRs with disease status, and machine learning. Across 398 genotyped donors of the cohort, an average of about 240,000 unique TCR beta nucleotide sequences per donor were sequenced, and roughly 17% of those sequences were non-productive. The study aimed to test whether cataloging public T cell receptors could reveal signatures of past pathogen exposure. Class I and class II HLA loci were covered by the typing at four-digit resolution. The number of donors typed differed by locus, with about 620-630 for A, B, C, DRB1 and DQB1, around 520 for DQA1, 600 to 610 for DPA1, and 472 for DPB1. The study used immunosequencing to profile the T cell repertoires of under 700 subjects and linked those repertoires to cytomegalovirus serostatus. All discovery cohort repertoires had been generated on a single sequencing platform. Genome-wide SNP genotypes for about 60% of the roughly 700 donors were used in a later genetic analysis, which treated that subset as a discovery cohort. An early release covering 550 to 700 HLA-typed donors comprised about 320 gigabases of sequencing data and approximately 85 million unique TCR sequences. Roughly five DR-DQ haplotypes were handled as single units for association and clustering because linkage in the cohort was strong. A later analysis re-examined previously published TCR beta repertoires from several hundred donors and added high-resolution HLA genotyping to investigate patterns of TCR occurrence. Results the study describes overall, beyond this receptor: The cohort was sequenced for TCR beta chains only, and without alpha or paired-chain data the features that could be detected were limited. Several of the top co-occurrence clusters appeared to be linked to parvovirus B19, influenza, CMV and Epstein-Barr virus, according to a later analysis. Because HLA typing was missing for some donors at each locus, association tests included only the typed subset. The 87-base-pair reads could not distinguish some IMGT-functional V segments, including TRBV6-2 and TRBV6-3, so those segments were excluded. It was suggested by the authors that the approach could potentially be generalized to other disease states and immunological phenotypes. The presence/absence analyses assumed that sequencing depth was roughly uniform across donors, and that assumption may not be true. Broadly in line with IMGT annotations, most TCR beta V segments showed up in productive rearrangements about 87% or about 30% of the time in an earlier analysis of around 600 of the donors. Immune exposure information for the cohort was limited to CMV serostatus. Most CMV-associated TCR beta chains appeared to be HLA-restricted in a later analysis, and the HLA associations seemed to be driven largely by CMV exposure. Correlated functional status among segregating V segments might be attributable to linkage disequilibrium, but an unknown experimental factor could not be ruled out. Most TCR sequences were observed very rarely across donors, whereas some public TCRs were present in many individuals. A later analysis associated about 17,000 TCR beta sequences with specific HLA alleles at a false discovery rate of 0.05. A later genetic analysis associated a missense DCLRE1C variant with V-gene and J-gene trimming of TCR beta chains, and an independent cohort replicated the association. A group of highly shared sequence variants was considered likely to be a technical artifact of the sequencing pipeline. According to a later analysis, TCR association rates differed among HLA loci, with DRB1 alleles showing the most associated TCRs and HLA-C alleles showing the fewest. In a later analysis, HLA-associated TCR beta chains showed more clonal expansion and lower generation probabilities than non-associated chains that were equally common. A total of roughly 160 TCR beta chains were listed by the study as associated with cytomegalovirus. Cytomegalovirus status was reported to be diagnosed by the classifier with high specificity and sensitivity in both the original and validation cohorts. According to a later genetic analysis, donors in an Asian-associated ancestry cluster had fewer N-insertions in productive TCRs than the approximately 710-donor mean. When HLA alleles, especially DR and DQ, strongly co-occurred, attributing TCR associations to individual alleles was difficult. A further reported finding was that TCR beta sequences accurately predicted the HLA-A and HLA-B alleles for most subjects in the first cohort. Because counts were too low, around 17 rarely observed V segments, including chromosome 9 orphons, were left out of the earlier analysis of 500 to 750 of the donors. A few of the identified cytomegalovirus-associated TCR beta chains were confirmed in vitro to be specific for cytomegalovirus antigens.

This clone showed up just once. Its antigen is currently not known. No base-level quality is on record; no much larger clone is a single base apart. The CDR3 holds 13 amino acids from the cysteine to the phenylalanine. Of all the DNA, just the CDR3 is kept, 39 bases in frame from base 1. Cut back by 4 bases and 4 bases, the V and J ends lie 10 bases apart. From a lookup of the germline V gene (reference sequence), CDR1 and CDR2 are MNHEY and SMNVEV. The library was obtained by the immunoSEQ multiplex PCR assay. A mixture of 60 forward primers for TCR Vbeta segments and 13 reverse primers for TCR Jbeta segments was used in the multiplex PCR. A multiplex PCR assay on genomic DNA amplified the CDR3 region of rearranged TCR beta genes. The amplified TCR beta libraries were sequenced on the Illumina HiSeq System as 87-base-pair reads. As for the original processing: Across the 640 or so repertoires, a later analysis counted around 80 million unique TCR beta chains, some 11 million of which were shared by at least two donors. Raw reads were error-corrected and collapsed into unique sequences with a nearest-neighbor algorithm that merged closely related sequences to remove PCR and sequencing errors. Alignment of CDR3 sequences to IMGT reference sequences was used to assign V, D and J gene segments. For a sequence to be retained, at least a six-nucleotide match to both a V gene segment and a J gene segment was required. A rearrangement counted as productive if the CDR3 had no stop codons and remained in frame with V and J, and every other rearrangement counted as non-productive. Following IMGT convention, CDR3 was defined as the stretch from the second conserved V-encoded cysteine to the conserved J-encoded phenylalanine. The earlier analysis of 450 to 750 of the donors excluded any sequence lacking an unambiguous match to a single V gene segment. An earlier analysis of over 450 of the donors classified V segments as functional when productive rearrangements were above 56.7% and as segregating when the standard deviation between donors was above 5%. To diagnose cytomegalovirus status from the catalog of TCR beta chain sequences, a statistical classification framework was built. In a later analysis, TCR nucleotide sequences were compared against IMGT/GENE-DB human TR gene sequences so that V and J genes could be assigned. A later analysis assigned CDR3 sequences and most-parsimonious VDJ recombination scenarios with the TCRdist pipeline. In a later analysis, each TCR beta chain was defined by its CDR3 amino acid sequence together with its V-gene family, and reads lacking a unique V-gene family were excluded. As a way to deal with suspected cross-contamination and a sequencing artifact, a later analysis dropped approximately 590 nucleotide sequences that were highly shared and had low generation probability. For each public chain, a later analysis derived a clonal expansion index from normalized ranks of inferred template counts within each repertoire. Generation probabilities in a later analysis came from a VDJ recombination model fitted to out-of-frame rearrangements, and those results were checked against IGoR. Hypergeometric tests were used in a later analysis to score TCR-TCR, TCR-HLA and TCR-CMV co-occurrence, with a repertoire-size bias correction applied to the TCR pairs. False discovery rates were estimated in a later analysis by permuting HLA or CMV assignments 20 times. In a later analysis, co-occurring TCRs were grouped using DBSCAN, and TCRdist sequence similarity was added for clustering within HLA-allele-positive subsets. Co-occurrence clustering excluded repertoires with fewer than 30,000 or more than 120,000 public chains, plus five with anomalous nucleotide sharing. In its TCRdb copy, this immuneACCESS table keeps in-frame sequences only and misses some clones. Where compared with another copy, unresolved V genes explain less than half of these, and the others have no known cause. V and J calls and clone size are as listed in that table; D and trimming were resolved from the DNA. The sample table contains 150,000 to 200,000 clones; only one count was recorded for around three quarters of them. Of the sample, 3.1% falls within the top ten clones.

The cohort was made up of approximately 670 healthy bone marrow donors. At the time of sampling, every cohort member was nominally healthy, though immune exposures that went unrecorded were likely present. The donor was CMV seronegative and belonged to the group of roughly 330 seronegative cohort members. Every donor gave a peripheral blood sample, and the peripheral blood mononuclear cells from that sample were used for TCR beta sequencing. Genomic DNA was extracted from the blood cell samples with the Qiagen DNeasy Blood Extraction Kit. Sequencing input: PBMCs. The TCR sequence derives from a male donor in good health and CMV-seronegative. This chain joins TRBV27 to TRBJ1-2, with the D gene uncertain. Here is the DNA: TGTGCCAGCAGTTCGACATCATCCTATGGCTACACCTTC. The translation is CASSSTSSYGYTF.